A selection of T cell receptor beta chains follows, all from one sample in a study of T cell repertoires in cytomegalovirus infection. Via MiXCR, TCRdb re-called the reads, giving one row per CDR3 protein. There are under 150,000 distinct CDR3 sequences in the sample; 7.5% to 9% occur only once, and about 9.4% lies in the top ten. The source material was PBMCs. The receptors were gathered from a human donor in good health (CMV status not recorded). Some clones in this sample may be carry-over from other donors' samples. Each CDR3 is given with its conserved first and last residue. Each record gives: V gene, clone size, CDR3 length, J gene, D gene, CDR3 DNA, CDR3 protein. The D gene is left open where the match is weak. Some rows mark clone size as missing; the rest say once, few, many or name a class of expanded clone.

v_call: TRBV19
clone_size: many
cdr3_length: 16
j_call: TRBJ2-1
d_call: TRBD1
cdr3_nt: TGTGCCAGTAGCCTCGCCGGGACAGGGTCCTACAATGAGCAGTTCTTC
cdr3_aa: CASSLAGTGSYNEQFF

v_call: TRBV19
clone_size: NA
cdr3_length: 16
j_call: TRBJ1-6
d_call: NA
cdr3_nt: TGTGCCAGTAGTCCCGACAGTCGCTCCTATAATTCACCCCTCCACTTT
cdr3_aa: CASSPDSRSYNSPLHF

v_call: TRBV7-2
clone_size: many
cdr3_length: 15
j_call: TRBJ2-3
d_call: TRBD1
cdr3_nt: TGTGCCAGCAGCTCCCGGGGCAGGGGGATGGATACGCAGTATTTT
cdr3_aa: CASSSRGRGMDTQYF

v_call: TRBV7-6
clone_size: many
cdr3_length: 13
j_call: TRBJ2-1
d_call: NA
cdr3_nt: TGTGCCAGCAGCGCCACTAGTTTCAATGAGCAGTTCTTC
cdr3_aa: CASSATSFNEQFF

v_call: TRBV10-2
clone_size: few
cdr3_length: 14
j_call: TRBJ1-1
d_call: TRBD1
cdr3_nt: TGCGCCAGCAGGACAGGGGGTCTGAACACTGAAGCTTTCTTT
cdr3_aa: CASRTGGLNTEAFF

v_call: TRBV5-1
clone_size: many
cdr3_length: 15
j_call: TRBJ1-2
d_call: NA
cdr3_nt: TGCGCCAGCAGCTTGGTAGGAACCGGTCCCTATGGCTACACCTTC
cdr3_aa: CASSLVGTGPYGYTF

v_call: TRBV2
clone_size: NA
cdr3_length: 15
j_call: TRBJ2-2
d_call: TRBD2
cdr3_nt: TGTGCCAGCACAGGACTAGCGACAAATACCGGGGAGCTGTTTTTT
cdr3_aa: CASTGLATNTGELFF

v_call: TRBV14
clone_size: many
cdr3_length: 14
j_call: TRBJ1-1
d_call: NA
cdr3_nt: TGTGCCAGCAGCCAAGTAAGGGGGGCGGCTGAAGCTTTCTTT
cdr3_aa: CASSQVRGAAEAFF

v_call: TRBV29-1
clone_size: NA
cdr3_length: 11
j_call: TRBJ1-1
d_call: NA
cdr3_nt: TGCAGCGTAATCTTGAACACTGAAGCTTTCTTT
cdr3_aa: CSVILNTEAFF

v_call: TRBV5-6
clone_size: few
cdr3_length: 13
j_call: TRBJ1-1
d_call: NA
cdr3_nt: TGTGCCAGCAGCAAGGGACAGAACACTGAAGCTTTCTTT
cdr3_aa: CASSKGQNTEAFF

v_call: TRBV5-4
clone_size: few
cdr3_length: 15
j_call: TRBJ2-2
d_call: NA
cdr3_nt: TGTGCCAGCAGCCGGACAGGAGGGTCGGGGGGGGAGCTGTTTTTT
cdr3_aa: CASSRTGGSGGELFF

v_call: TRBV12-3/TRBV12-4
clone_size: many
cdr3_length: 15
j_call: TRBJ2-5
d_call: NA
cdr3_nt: TGTGCCAGCAGTTTAGCGGGGGGGCCCCAAGAGACCCAGTACTTC
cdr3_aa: CASSLAGGPQETQYF

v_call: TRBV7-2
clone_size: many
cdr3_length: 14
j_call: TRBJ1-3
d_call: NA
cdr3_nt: TGTGCCAGCAGCTTAGGGTGGTCTGGAAACACCATATATTTT
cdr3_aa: CASSLGWSGNTIYF

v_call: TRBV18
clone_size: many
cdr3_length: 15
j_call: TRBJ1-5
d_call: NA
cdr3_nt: TGTGCCAGCTCACCTATACCAGGCTGGGGGCAGCCCCAGCATTTT
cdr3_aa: CASSPIPGWGQPQHF

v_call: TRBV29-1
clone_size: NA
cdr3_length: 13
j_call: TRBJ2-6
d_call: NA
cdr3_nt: TGCAGCGTTGAAGACTCTGGGGCCAACGTCCTGACTTTC
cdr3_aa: CSVEDSGANVLTF

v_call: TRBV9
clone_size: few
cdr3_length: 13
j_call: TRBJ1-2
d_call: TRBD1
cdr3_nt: TGTGCCAGCAGCGAACCCGGGACAGGCGGCTACACCTTC
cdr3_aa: CASSEPGTGGYTF

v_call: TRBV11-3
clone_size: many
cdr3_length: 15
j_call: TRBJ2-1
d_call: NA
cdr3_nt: TGTGCCAGCAGCTTAAATGGGATGCACGGCAATGAGCAGTTCTTC
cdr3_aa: CASSLNGMHGNEQFF